These 22 T cell receptor beta chains originate from one sample sequenced in a study of beta chain features in type 1 diabetes. Every isolated RNA sample was fully reverse transcribed, so sequencing captured expressed TCRB transcripts. Data came from immunoSEQ multiplex PCR; TCRdb stores just in-frame clones and leaves some out. The top ten hold 1.3% of the sample, which has 140,000 or so clones, roughly a tenth seen once. The source material was naive CD4+ T cells from blood. The receptors here all came from a man younger than 35 in good health.

The count of this clone is one. V usage is TRBV18 and J usage is TRBJ1-4; D perhaps matches TRBD1 (5 bases). The germline V gene has CDR1 KGHSH and CDR2 LQKENI. V was cut by 6 bases and J by 7 bases, with 18 bases left in between. There are 15 residues in the CDR3. In DNA form, the CDR3 reads TGTGCCAGCTCTACGACCGCAGGGTCCGGTGAAAAACTGTTTTTT. It is translated as CASSTTAGSGEKLFF. The full variable domain, with the rest looked up from reference TRBV18 and TRBJ1-4, is NAGVMQNPRHLVRRRGQEARLRCSPMKGHSHVYWYRQLPEEGLKFMVYLQKENIIDESGMPKERFSAEFPKEGPSILRIQQVVRGDSAAYFCASSTTAGSGEKLFFGSGTQLSVL.

This clone came up a few times. This CDR3 is CASSVGVGGDTQYF. Written as DNA, the CDR3 is TGTGCCAGCAGCGTAGGGGTTGGGGGGGATACGCAGTATTTT. J is TRBJ2-3 and V is TRBV9, with D possibly matching TRBD2 (6 bases). Trimming shortened V by 0 bases and J by 6 bases, and 11 bases separated the two germline ends. Germline assignment: CDR1 SGDLS and CDR2 YYNGEE. The CDR3 length is 14 residues.

The table lists this clone with many counts. As DNA, the CDR3 is TGTGCCAGCAGCGCAACCGGGACAGGGGTCAATGAGCAGTTCTTC. This gives the protein CASSATGTGVNEQFF. V gene TRBV5-6 combines with J gene TRBJ2-1, with 10 bases matching TRBD1. Germline V gives CDR1 SGHDT, CDR2 YYEEEE. The CDR3 is 15 amino acids. V shed 4 bases, J shed 6 bases, and the junction held 7 bases outside the gene matches.

The chain uses TRBV27 and TRBJ2-7; TRBD2 aligns across 11 bases. Trimming removed 3 bases from V and 0 bases from J; junction bases left unmatched: 7. Germline loops: CDR1 MNHEY, CDR2 SMNVEV (reference sequence). CDR3 length: 17 amino acids. CDR3 sequence: CASSLRLAGGSSYEQYF. DNA of the CDR3: TGTGCCAGCAGTTTGAGGCTAGCGGGGGGTTCCTCCTACGAGCAGTACTTC.

This clone has more than one count but fewer than ten. The J gene is TRBJ2-7, the V gene TRBV18; perhaps TRBD2 as D (6 bases). Germline CDR1 reads KGHSH; CDR2 reads LQKENI. The V end was cut by 1 base, the J end by 3 bases, with 10 bases between. This CDR3 spans 14 amino acids. CDR3 in DNA: TGTGCCAGCTCACCACGGTCGGACTACTACGAGCAGTACTTC. This sequence encodes CASSPRSDYYEQYF.

In this sample, this clone turned up a few times. The chain carries TRBV6-5 and TRBJ2-5; 9 bases agree with TRBD2. The V and J ends lost 7 bases and 2 bases, in that order; junction bases with no gene match: 8. The germline gives CDR1 MNHEY, CDR2 SVGAGI. CDR3 length: 15 residues. CDR3 DNA sequence: TGTGCCAGCACGCGGGGGGGCTCACGGCAAGAGACCCAGTACTTC. Encoded protein: CASTRGGSRQETQYF.

This clone was observed a handful of times. V is TRBV18 and J is TRBJ2-2, with TRBD1 as a possible D gene (5 bases). CDR1 KGHSH and CDR2 LQKENI come from the germline V gene. The CDR3 runs to 14 residues. V was cut by 7 bases and J by 3 bases, with 12 bases left in between. The CDR3 loop is CASFQGLDTGELFF. CDR3 coding DNA: TGTGCCAGCTTCCAGGGTTTGGACACCGGGGAGCTGTTTTTT.

The CDR3 DNA is TGTGCCAGCAGTTTGTCTAGCGGGGGGGGTAGGGATACGCAGTATTTT. Amino acid sequence: CASSLSSGGGRDTQYF. The chain links TRBV6-5 to TRBJ2-3; TRBD2 agrees at 12 bases. Germline V gene sequence: CDR1 MNHEY, CDR2 SVGAGI. The CDR3 length is 16 residues. V was clipped by 4 bases and J by 6 bases; unmatched bases: 8.

The CDR3 DNA is TGCGCCAGCAGCCGACTTAGCGGGGGGGCAGATACGCAGTATTTT. This codes for CASSRLSGGADTQYF. The chain employs TRBV4-3 and TRBJ2-3; 11 bases line up with TRBD2. Germline trimming cut 4 bases from V and 4 bases from J; bases unmatched to any gene: 4. The length of the CDR3 is 15 residues. Germline CDR1 LGHNA, CDR2 YSLEER.

This clone was counted ten times or more. Other DNA sequences in the sample encode the same CDR3. The chain recombines TRBV5-1 with TRBJ2-1; 11 nucleotides agree with TRBD2. Germline V gene data show CDR1 as SGHRS and CDR2 as YFSETQ. The CDR3 is 15 residues long. Trimming took 0 bases from V and 6 from J; bases not matched to a gene: 2. Written as DNA, the CDR3 is TGCGCCAGCAGCTTGGGGCTAGCGGGGGGCAATGAGCAGTTCTTC. Translating it yields CASSLGLAGGNEQFF.

The chain is built from TRBV28 and TRBJ2-7; the D gene is possibly TRBD2 (5 bases). There are 12 residues in the CDR3. Germline lookup yields CDR1 MDHEN and CDR2 SYDVKM. V lost 4 bases, J lost 11 bases, and 15 bases lay in between. In nucleotides, the CDR3 is TGTGCCAGCAGTTCCCGGAGGAGTTTTAAGTACTTC. Amino acid sequence: CASSSRRSFKYF.

The rearrangement links TRBV2 to TRBJ1-1; 8 positions agree with TRBD1. CDR3 length: 15 amino acids. Trimming took 6 bases from V and 0 from J; bases not matched to a gene: 6. Per germline, CDR1 SNHLY and CDR2 FYNNEI. The DNA of the CDR3 is TGTGCCAGCAGCCGGACAGGGTCCATGAACACTGAAGCTTTCTTT. Translation gives CASSRTGSMNTEAFF.

The J gene is TRBJ2-7, the V gene TRBV30; D possibly corresponds to TRBD2 (5 bases). The V gene's germline CDR1 is GTSNPN and CDR2 SVGIG (reference sequence). Trimming left V 2 bases short and J 5 bases short, with 10 bases between. The CDR3 extends over 12 amino acids. Written as DNA, the CDR3 is TGTGCCTGGAGTCGGGGATTCGACGAGCAGTACTTC. Amino acid sequence: CAWSRGFDEQYF.

This clone was picked up a small number of times. The chain combines TRBV7-9 with TRBJ1-2, with D perhaps matching TRBD1 (6 bases). V gave up 4 bases and J gave up 4 bases, with 19 bases separating them. In germline, CDR1 is SEHNR, CDR2 FQNEAQ (reference sequence). The CDR3 runs 16 residues. The CDR3 reads CASSYGQPQVGYGYTF. CDR3 sequence (DNA): TGTGCCAGCAGCTATGGACAGCCCCAGGTGGGCTATGGCTACACCTTC.

This clone was seen a handful of times. The V and J genes are TRBV6-5 and TRBJ2-1; 12 bases agree with TRBD2. Looked up from germline, CDR1 is MNHEY and CDR2 is SVGAGI. The trim removed 6 bases at V and 10 bases at J, leaving 10 bases unmatched. The CDR3 sequence is 15 residues long. The CDR3 DNA is TGTGCCAGCAGAGAGACTAGCGGGGGAACAATGGAGCAGTTCTTC. Amino acid sequence: CASRETSGGTMEQFF.

This clone was seen only a few times. The CDR3 nucleotides read TGTGCCAGCAGTGCCCGGACTAGCGGAGACAATGAGCAGTTCTTC. Protein product: CASSARTSGDNEQFF. The chain combines TRBV2 with TRBJ2-1, with 10 nucleotides matching TRBD2. Germline CDR1 reads SNHLY; CDR2 reads FYNNEI. The CDR3 consists of 15 residues. V trimming: 4 bases; J trimming: 5 bases; junction bases outside the gene matches: 5. Based on the CDR3 plus reference TRBV2 and TRBJ2-1, the full variable domain is EPEVTQTPSHQVTQMGQEVILRCVPISNHLYFYWYRQILGQKVEFLVSFYNNEISEKSEIFDDQFSVERPDGSNFTLKIRSTKLEDSAMYFCASSARTSGDNEQFFGPGTRLTVL.

The CDR3 coding sequence is TGTGCCACCAGCCCTGGACAGGGGGATCAGCCCCAGCATTTT. Translation: CATSPGQGDQPQHF. This sequence joins TRBV15 and TRBJ1-5; 10 bases fit TRBD1. Germline assignment: CDR1 LNHNV and CDR2 YYDKDF (reference sequence). This CDR3 is built from 14 residues. V shed 5 bases, J shed 5 bases, and the junction held 3 bases outside the gene matches.

This clone was detected many times. The V and J genes are TRBV5-6 and TRBJ2-3; 7 nucleotides agree with TRBD1. Looked up from germline, CDR1 is SGHDT and CDR2 is YYEEEE. The J segment lost 4 bases and the V segment lost 2 bases, leaving 7 bases of the junction unmatched. The CDR3 length is 15 residues. The DNA for the CDR3 is TGTGCCAGCAGCTTTGACAGGGTACGGGCAGATACGCAGTATTTT. It is translated as CASSFDRVRADTQYF.

This clone has more than one count but fewer than ten. The V and J genes are TRBV5-1 and TRBJ2-7; 9 positions match TRBD2. The CDR3 totals 17 residues. V lost 6 bases to trimming and J lost 2 bases; unmatched junction nucleotides: 15. Germline values: CDR1 SGHRS, CDR2 YFSETQ. CDR3 in DNA: TGCGCCAGCATGAAGGTAGCGGGGGCGACTTTCCCCTACGAGCAGTACTTC. Amino acid sequence: CASMKVAGATFPYEQYF.

This clone was found a few times. This chain joins TRBV5-4 and TRBJ2-1; 14 bases align to TRBD2. The V segment lost 4 bases and the J segment 4 bases; nucleotides outside the gene matches: 4. The CDR3 has 16 amino acids. The germline V gene has CDR1 SGHNT and CDR2 YYREEE (reference sequence). The CDR3 here is CASSQRTSGGYNEQFF. The CDR3 bases are TGTGCCAGCAGCCAGAGGACTAGCGGGGGGTACAATGAGCAGTTCTTC.

This clone was recorded a few times. Other DNA sequences in this sample translate to the same CDR3. The chain links TRBV6-6 to TRBJ2-7, with TRBD1 identical over 11 bases. The CDR3 is 14 residues long. Losses at the gene ends were 6 bases for V and 2 bases for J; bases not matched to a gene: 3. The germline gives CDR1 MNHNY, CDR2 SVGAGI (reference sequence). This CDR3 reads CASRGQGATYEQYF. The DNA for the CDR3 is TGTGCCAGCAGAGGACAGGGGGCGACCTACGAGCAGTACTTC.

This clone has more than one count but fewer than ten. This rearrangement joins TRBV20-1 to TRBJ2-3; the D is unclear. Deletions cut 4 bases from V and 9 bases from J, with 8 bases between. Germline CDR1 reads DFQATT; CDR2 reads SNEGSKA (reference sequence). This CDR3 is built from 10 residues. The CDR3 DNA reads as TGCAGTGCTACTCTAGAAACGCAGTATTTT. Translation gives CSATLETQYF.